These T cell receptor beta chains were read from a single sample in a study of blood T cell repertoires in COVID-19. Sequencing used immunoSEQ multiplex PCR; TCRdb keeps in-frame clones, though not all of them. The sample yields 300,000 to 400,000 clones, 88% seen once. The sequencing sample was made of PBMCs or T cells enriched from blood (not recorded which). Receptors were obtained from a woman aged 25 to 39 with acute COVID-19. Each CDR3 is given with its conserved first and last residue. Each record gives: V gene, J gene, D gene, clone size, CDR3 protein, CDR3 DNA. D genes are given only for firm matches. Rows give clone size only sometimes, using once, few, many, or a class for an expanded clone.

TRBV3-1/TRBV3-2	TRBJ1-6	TRBD1	NA	CASSRQGETSPLHF	TGTGCCAGCAGCCGACAGGGAGAAACTTCACCCCTCCACTTT
TRBV18	TRBJ1-2	NA	NA	CASSPDTNYGYTF	TGTGCCAGCTCACCCGACACCAACTATGGCTACACCTTC
TRBV9	TRBJ2-1	NA	NA	CASSARYSYNEQFF	TGTGCCAGCAGTGCTAGGTACTCCTACAATGAGCAGTTCTTC
TRBV7-9	TRBJ1-1	NA	NA	CASSSETGEAFF	TGTGCCAGCAGCTCCGAGACAGGTGAAGCTTTCTTT
TRBV30	TRBJ2-5	NA	NA	CAWNRGGETQYF	TGTGCCTGGAACAGGGGGGGAGAGACCCAGTACTTC
TRBV12-5	TRBJ1-1	TRBD1	NA	CASALNAGTGADWDGTEAFF	TGTGCTAGTGCCTTAAATGCCGGGACAGGGGCAGATTGGGATGGCACTGAAGCTTTCTTT
TRBV7-9	TRBJ2-3	NA	NA	CASSLDGQPTDTQYF	TGTGCCAGCAGCTTAGATGGGCAGCCCACAGATACGCAGTATTTT
TRBV21-1	TRBJ1-2	NA	NA	CASALTGRGYTF	TGTGCCAGTGCCCTGACAGGGAGAGGCTACACCTTC
TRBV10-3	TRBJ2-7	TRBD1	NA	CATEGATYEQYF	TGTGCCACCGAGGGGGCCACCTACGAGCAGTACTTC
TRBV7-8	TRBJ2-5	TRBD2	NA	CASSPPGTSEETQYF	TGTGCCAGCAGTCCGCCCGGGACTAGCGAGGAGACCCAGTACTTC
TRBV7-9	TRBJ1-2	NA	few	CASSFFRGRDGYTF	TGTGCCAGCAGCTTCTTCAGGGGTCGGGATGGCTACACCTTC
TRBV5-1	TRBJ1-6	NA	few	CASSPAVRGGNSPLHF	TGCGCCAGCAGCCCCGCGGTCAGGGGAGGGAATTCACCCCTCCACTTT
TRBV4-1	TRBJ2-3	NA	NA	CASSHGSGPSVLHTDTQYF	TGCGCCAGCAGCCACGGGAGCGGCCCATCTGTTTTACACACAGATACGCAGTATTTT
TRBV28	TRBJ1-1	TRBD1	NA	CASTTGGAPSGEAFF	TGTGCCAGCACAACAGGGGGCGCGCCGTCGGGTGAAGCTTTCTTT
TRBV5-4	TRBJ1-1	NA	NA	CASSPGGGRPGNTEAFF	TGTGCCAGCAGTCCCGGCGGGGGGCGCCCGGGAAACACTGAAGCTTTCTTT
TRBV28	TRBJ2-1	TRBD1	NA	CASNHYSGGIYYEQFF	TGTGCCAGCAATCATTACTCAGGGGGTATTTATTATGAGCAGTTCTTC
TRBV7-9	TRBJ2-1	NA	once	CASGSQGGTYNEQFF	TGTGCCAGCGGGTCGCAGGGGGGTACCTACAATGAGCAGTTCTTC
TRBV2	TRBJ1-6	NA	NA	CASRVQGSPLHF	TGTGCCAGCAGGGTCCAGGGTTCACCCCTCCACTTT
TRBV18	TRBJ2-5	NA	NA	CASSPMRVQETQYF	TGTGCCAGCTCACCAATGAGGGTCCAAGAGACCCAGTACTTC
TRBV7-2	TRBJ1-1	NA	NA	CASSLAAGFREAFF	TGTGCCAGCAGCTTAGCGGCAGGGTTCCGTGAAGCTTTCTTT
TRBV11-2	TRBJ2-7	NA	NA	CASSLEAGLGYEQYF	TGTGCCAGCAGCTTAGAGGCAGGGCTTGGCTACGAGCAGTACTTC
TRBV7-9	TRBJ1-1	TRBD1	few	CASSRQGPGTEAFF	TGTGCCAGCAGCCGACAGGGGCCGGGCACTGAAGCTTTCTTT
TRBV2	TRBJ1-1	NA	NA	CASSVGRVNTEAFF	TGTGCCAGCAGTGTGGGGAGAGTTAACACTGAAGCTTTCTTT
TRBV3-1/TRBV3-2	TRBJ1-2	NA	NA	CASSQPPYGYTF	TGTGCCAGCAGCCAACCTCCCTATGGCTACACCTTC
TRBV5-1	TRBJ2-1	NA	NA	CASSLGMDITYNEQFF	TGCGCCAGCAGCTTGGGGATGGACATAACATACAATGAGCAGTTCTTC
TRBV11-3	TRBJ2-2	NA	NA	CASSLSGELFF	TGTGCCAGCAGTCTCTCCGGGGAGCTGTTTTTT
TRBV7-3	TRBJ2-3	TRBD2	NA	CASSSTSGGADTQYF	TGTGCCAGCAGCTCGACTAGCGGGGGGGCAGATACGCAGTATTTT
TRBV27	TRBJ2-6	NA	NA	CASSPRLSGANVLTF	TGTGCCAGCAGTCCCAGACTCTCTGGGGCCAACGTCCTGACTTTC
TRBV5-1	TRBJ1-2	NA	NA	CASSLGTTLNYGYTF	TGCGCCAGCAGCTTGGGGACAACACTTAACTATGGCTACACCTTC
TRBV5-6	TRBJ2-7	NA	NA	CASSFNGPGYEQYF	TGTGCCAGCAGCTTCAATGGGCCGGGATACGAGCAGTACTTC
TRBV24-1	TRBJ2-1	TRBD2	NA	CATGISGGTSYNEQFF	TGTGCCACGGGGATTAGCGGGGGGACTTCCTACAATGAGCAGTTCTTC
TRBV11-2	TRBJ1-2	NA	NA	CASSPGVGYTF	TGTGCCAGCAGCCCGGGAGTGGGCTACACCTTC
TRBV19	TRBJ2-7	NA	NA	CASGFGLGVDEQYF	TGTGCCAGTGGCTTTGGATTAGGGGTCGACGAGCAGTACTTC
TRBV6-5	TRBJ2-7	NA	NA	CASSPGFEQYF	TGTGCCAGCAGCCCAGGGTTCGAGCAGTACTTC
TRBV18	TRBJ1-4	NA	once	CASSPSSGGGEKLFF	TGTGCCAGCTCACCAAGCTCGGGGGGAGGTGAAAAACTGTTTTTT
TRBV6-7	TRBJ2-7	TRBD2	NA	CASSRRLAGGREQYF	TGTGCCAGCAGTCGCCGACTAGCGGGGGGGCGAGAGCAGTACTTC
TRBV5-8	TRBJ1-2	NA	NA	CASSLARPQGIQFNYGYTF	TGTGCCAGCAGCTTGGCCCGCCCGCAGGGGATACAGTTTAACTATGGCTACACCTTC
TRBV24-1	TRBJ2-5	NA	NA	CATSAQTVETQYF	TGTGCCACCAGTGCTCAGACAGTGGAGACCCAGTACTTC
TRBV25-1	TRBJ2-1	NA	NA	CAGSLGEVNNEQFF	TGTGCCGGTTCTCTAGGGGAAGTTAACAATGAGCAGTTCTTC
TRBV7-9	TRBJ1-1	NA	once	CASNPPLAQDTEAFF	TGTGCCAGCAACCCCCCGCTGGCACAGGACACTGAAGCTTTCTTT
TRBV27	TRBJ1-6	TRBD1	NA	CASSRDRGNSPLHF	TGTGCCAGCAGTCGGGACAGGGGAAATTCACCCCTCCACTTT
TRBV2	TRBJ1-3	NA	NA	CASSLTGSGNTIYF	TGTGCCAGCAGCCTTACAGGGTCTGGAAACACCATATATTTT
TRBV30	TRBJ2-3	NA	NA	CAWTDSDTQYF	TGTGCCTGGACAGACTCAGATACGCAGTATTTT
TRBV19	TRBJ1-3	NA	NA	CASSMLQVNSGNTIYF	TGTGCCAGTAGTATGCTACAGGTGAACTCTGGAAACACCATATATTTT
TRBV7-2	TRBJ1-6	NA	NA	CASSLISPGRNSPLHF	TGTGCCAGCAGCTTGATATCGCCGGGAAGGAATTCACCCCTCCACTTT
TRBV4-1	TRBJ2-3	NA	once	CASSQEGASGLTDTQYF	TGCGCCAGCAGCCAAGAGGGGGCTAGCGGACTCACAGATACGCAGTATTTT
TRBV6-5	TRBJ1-1	NA	NA	CASSLRGGYTEAFF	TGTGCCAGCAGCCTACGGGGGGGGTACACTGAAGCTTTCTTT
TRBV11-2	TRBJ2-7	NA	few	CASSWGTVYEQYF	TGTGCCAGCAGCTGGGGGACTGTCTACGAGCAGTACTTC
TRBV5-1	TRBJ1-1	NA	NA	CASSKSPGGNTEAFF	TGCGCCAGCAGCAAAAGCCCGGGGGGGAACACTGAAGCTTTCTTT
TRBV5-1	TRBJ1-6	TRBD1	NA	CASSLRQGNNSPLHF	TGCGCCAGCAGCTTGAGACAGGGGAATAATTCACCCCTCCACTTT
TRBV19	TRBJ2-2	TRBD2	NA	CASGKTSGGAKGTGELFF	TGTGCCAGTGGAAAGACTAGCGGGGGGGCTAAGGGCACCGGGGAGCTGTTTTTT
TRBV6-1	TRBJ1-3	NA	NA	CASSEQGIGNTIYF	TGTGCCAGCAGTGAGCAGGGGATTGGAAACACCATATATTTT
TRBV5-6	TRBJ1-2	NA	NA	CASGGTPSGYTF	TGTGCCAGCGGGGGGACCCCGAGCGGCTACACCTTC
TRBV2	TRBJ2-1	TRBD2	NA	CATGTSGGASFDEQFF	TGTGCCACCGGGACTAGCGGGGGGGCCTCTTTCGATGAGCAGTTCTTC
TRBV5-7	TRBJ1-2	TRBD1	NA	CASSPSTGDRHGYTF	TGTGCCAGCAGCCCCAGCACAGGGGACCGGCATGGCTACACCTTC
TRBV27	TRBJ2-3	TRBD2	NA	CASSWGTSGGASDTQYF	TGTGCCAGCAGTTGGGGGACTAGCGGGGGGGCTTCAGATACGCAGTATTTT
TRBV9	TRBJ1-1	NA	once	CASSVVVNTEAFF	TGTGCCAGCAGCGTAGTCGTGAACACTGAAGCTTTCTTT